This TCR beta chain was recorded in a study of shared clonotypes between healthy human individuals. It was on ten immunoSEQ deep assay plates that unsorted PBMC DNA was sequenced. TCRdb keeps only in-frame clones here, not all; method: immunoSEQ multiplex PCR. The sample lists 530,000 or so clones; almost 80% were seen once. The germline V and J ends were trimmed by 0 bases and 2 bases, with 14 bases remaining between them. CDR1 is LGHNA and CDR2 is YSLEER in the germline V gene. The CDR3 consists of 16 residues. Only one count was recorded for this clone. This chain connects TRBV4-3 to TRBJ2-7; TRBD2 might be the D (5 bases). The receptor was derived from a woman between 40 and 55 years old in good health. Some clones in this sample may be carry-over from other donors' samples. Sequencing used PBMCs. CDR3: CASSQDSGWNTYEQYF. The CDR3 DNA reads as TGCGCCAGCAGCCAAGATTCGGGGTGGAATACCTACGAGCAGTACTTC.